This T cell receptor beta chain originates from a study of T cell responses to AZD1222 COVID-19 vaccine. Overall study findings and caveats: Vaccine-associated CD4 TCRs ranged over spike, dominating at 160-218 and 743-854. Spike-specific TCR breadth rose after two AZD1222 doses, and depth rose as well. Seropositive AZD1222 recipients at baseline numbered only 5 to 7.

Germline CDR1 is SGHAT and CDR2 is FQNNGV. The V end was cut by 3 bases, the J end by 2 bases, with 10 bases between. CDR3 length: 14 residues. With regard to this clone: Antigen unknown.

Second doses were pooled across both intervals (about 4 or about 12 weeks). The data were produced by immunoSEQ multiplex PCR, yet TCRdb's version contains in-frame clones alone and is incomplete. The data show roughly 100,000 clones, nearly 90% seen once. This material consisted of peripheral blood, taken 28 days after the second AZD1222 dose. The rearrangement uses TRBV11-2 and TRBJ2-5; unclear D gene. The receptor was derived from an adult who received the AZD1222 COVID-19 vaccine. CDR3 residues: CASSFAAPQETQYF. CDR3 nucleotides: TGTGCCAGCAGCTTTGCAGCGCCACAAGAGACCCAGTACTTC. Looking up the rest from reference TRBV11-2 and TRBJ2-5 gives the full variable domain: EAGVAQSPRYKIIEKRQSVAFWCNPISGHATLYWYQQILGQGPKLLIQFQNNGVVDDSQLPKDRFSAERLKGVDSTLKIQPAKLEDSAVYLCASSFAAPQETQYFGPGTRLLVL.